The following is a T cell receptor beta chain sequence with its context. Systemic immunosuppression or autoimmune disease history was grounds to exclude patients. Generated by immunoSEQ multiplex PCR, the TCRdb table keeps only in-frame clones and is missing some. The table has roughly 89,000 clones, around 90% seen once; the top ten hold nearly 7.5%. This sample stems from a study of OX40 agonist ivuxolimab in advanced cancers. Study-wide context: Melanoma, hepatocellular carcinoma, head and neck or renal cell cancer occurred in dose-escalation patients. The dose-escalation cohort was around 83% male, with a mean age of around 54 years, ranging about 23 to 90. Having had anti-PD-1, anti-PD-L1 or anti-CTLA-4 therapy before was allowed, and more than 35% had some.

From germline, CDR1 is SEHNR and CDR2 FQNEAQ (reference sequence). The CDR3 spans 14 residues. After removal of 4 bases from V and 7 bases from J, the junction contained 6 bases not matched to a gene. The rearrangement links TRBV7-9 to TRBJ2-7, with 11 bases fitting TRBD1. The sample consisted of CD4+ or CD8+ T cells sorted from blood, taken in a trial of the OX40 agonist ivuxolimab. The TCR originated in an adult with an advanced solid tumor such as melanoma, head and neck, liver or kidney cancer. CDR3 in amino acids: CASSSGQGAGEQYF. For the CDR3, the DNA is TGTGCCAGCAGCTCAGGACAGGGGGCGGGTGAGCAGTACTTC. Combining the CDR3 with reference TRBV7-9 and TRBJ2-7 gives the whole variable domain DTGVSQNPRHKITKRGQNVTFRCDPISEHNRLYWYRQTLGQGPEFLTYFQNEAQLEKSRLLSDRFSAERPKGSFSTLEIQRTEQGDSAMYLCASSSGQGAGEQYFGPGTRLTVT.